This T cell receptor beta chain was captured in a study of cytomegalovirus exposure and HLA in healthy donors. PCR involved 60 Vbeta and 13 Jbeta primers. Sequencing was performed with immunoSEQ multiplex PCR; in TCRdb, only in-frame clones are kept and a portion is missing. Of around 150,000 clones in the sample, around four fifths were seen once. Worth noting for this clone: Other DNA sequences in this sample translate to the same CDR3.

Germline values: CDR1 SGDLS, CDR2 YYNGEE. The J segment lost 5 bases and the V segment lost 4 bases, leaving 9 bases of the junction unmatched. The CDR3 has 15 amino acids. This clonotype was obtained from a man aged 18 to 30 in good health and CMV-seropositive. V is TRBV9 and J is TRBJ1-2, with TRBD1 matching over 9 bases. What was sequenced was PBMCs. CDR3 in amino acids: CASSQRGQGGYGYTF. The CDR3 DNA reads as TGTGCCAGCAGCCAGAGGGGACAGGGTGGGTATGGCTACACCTTC. Full variable domain (missing parts from reference TRBV9 and TRBJ1-2): DSGVTQTPKHLITATGQRVTLRCSPRSGDLSVYWYQQSLDQGLQFLIQYYNGEERAKGNILERFSAQQFPDLHSELNLSSLELGDSALYFCASSQRGQGGYGYTFGSGTRLTVV.